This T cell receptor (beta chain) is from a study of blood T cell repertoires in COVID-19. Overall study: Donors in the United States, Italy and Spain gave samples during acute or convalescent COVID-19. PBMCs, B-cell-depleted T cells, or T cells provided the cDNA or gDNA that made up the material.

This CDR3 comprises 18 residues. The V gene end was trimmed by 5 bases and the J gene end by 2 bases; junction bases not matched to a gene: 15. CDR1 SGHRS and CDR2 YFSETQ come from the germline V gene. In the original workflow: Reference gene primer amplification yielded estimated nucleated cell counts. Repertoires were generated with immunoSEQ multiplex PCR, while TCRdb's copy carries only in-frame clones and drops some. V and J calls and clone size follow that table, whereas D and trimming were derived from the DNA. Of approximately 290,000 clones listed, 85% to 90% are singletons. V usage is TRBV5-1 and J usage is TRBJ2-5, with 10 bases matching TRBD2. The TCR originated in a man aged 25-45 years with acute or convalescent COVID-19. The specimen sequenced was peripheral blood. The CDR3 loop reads CASRLTSGLEGWQETQYF. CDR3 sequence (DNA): TGCGCCAGCAGATTGACTAGCGGGCTTGAAGGGTGGCAAGAGACCCAGTACTTC.